The text below deals with one T cell receptor (beta chain). The antigen remains undetermined. This sample was taken from a study of OX40 agonist ivuxolimab in advanced cancers. Whole-study context: Patients were treated with ivuxolimab, an agonistic anti-OX40 (CD134) antibody.

V lost 4 bases to trimming and J lost 3 bases; unmatched junction nucleotides: 5. This CDR3 has 13 amino acids. Germline CDR1 and CDR2: GTSNPN and SVGIG (reference sequence). Findings and limits, study-wide: Certain nonresponding patients likewise had low normalized T-cell clonal expansion.

Here immunoSEQ multiplex PCR was the method, and the copy in TCRdb shows in-frame clones only, minus some. The data show around 83,000 clones, about 91% seen once. The TCR was taken from an adult with an advanced solid tumor such as melanoma, head and neck, liver or kidney cancer. This sequence joins TRBV30 and TRBJ2-7; 8 bases match TRBD2. The sequencing used CD4+ or CD8+ T cells sorted from blood, collected in a trial of the OX40 agonist ivuxolimab. The DNA for the CDR3 is TGTGCCTGGACTAGCGGGTTTCACTACGAGCAGTACTTC. It specifies CAWTSGFHYEQYF.